This TCR beta chain comes out of a study of T-cell memory formation after mild COVID-19. A few counts support this clonotype. The CDR3 is 16 amino acids. V shed 6 bases and J 5 bases; nucleotides not matched to a gene: 12. TCRdb re-called the 5' RACE reads with MiXCR, one entry per CDR3 protein. The sample shows 130,000 to 150,000 distinct CDR3 sequences, 6% to 7% of them seen only once. This TCR came from an adult woman who had mild COVID-19 (a few samples of this study predate the infection). Cell type and time point are not known. The sample comprised PBMCs or a T cell subset sorted from them (not recorded which). V usage is TRBV12-3 or TRBV12-4 and J usage is TRBJ1-1; 10 bases line up with TRBD1. The CDR3 sequence is CASSARDRGLRTEAFF. The CDR3 nucleotides are TGTGCCAGCAGCGCCCGGGACAGGGGTTTGAGAACTGAAGCTTTCTTT.